Following are 17 T cell receptor beta chains from one sample sequenced in a study of response to subunit inactivated influenza vaccine. MiXCR was run by TCRdb on the RT-PCR reads, yielding one entry per CDR3 protein. The data hold about 170,000 distinct CDR3 sequences, with 10% to 15% observed a single time. Another study also made use of these data, one on T cells expressing NK-cell markers. From that study: For TCR beta, cDNA was produced by 5'RACE template switching with UMIs.

The starting material was CD8+ T cells sorted from PBMCs, obtained 11 to 12 days after vaccination. The source of these receptors is a man between 50 and 59 years old who received an inactivated influenza vaccine.

The V and J genes are TRBV11-1 and TRBJ2-1, with D maybe TRBD2 (5 bases). Germline V gene sequence: CDR1 SGHAT, CDR2 FQDESV (reference sequence). V was shortened by 5 bases and J by 0 bases, with 20 bases between the two germline ends. The CDR3 has 18 amino acids. In DNA form, the CDR3 reads TGTGCCAGCAGCCAAGGTCATCCCGGGGAGAGCTCCTACAATGAGCAGTTCTTC. Its protein product is CASSQGHPGESSYNEQFF.

The chain joins TRBV12-3 or TRBV12-4 to TRBJ1-2; D is unresolved. This CDR3 has 14 residues. V gave up 3 bases and J gave up 4 bases, with 12 bases separating them. Here the CDR3 DNA reads TGTGCCAGCAGTTTGTTAAACGTGGCCTATGGCTACACCTTC. Translated: CASSLLNVAYGYTF.

This clonotype was seen a few times. V is TRBV7-2 and J is TRBJ2-1, with 12 bases fitting TRBD2. V shed 3 bases and J 3 bases; nucleotides not matched to a gene: 3. There are 16 residues in the CDR3. CDR1 SGHTA and CDR2 FQGNSA come from the germline V gene. CDR3 DNA sequence: TGTGCCAGCAGCTTCCTAGCGGGGGGGGTCTACAATGAGCAGTTCTTC. Protein: CASSFLAGGVYNEQFF.

The rearrangement uses TRBV3-1 and TRBJ2-3; D unclear. Between the trimmed V and J ends, which lost 10 bases and 1 base, there was a span of 18 bases. CDR1 is LGHDT and CDR2 is YNNKEL in the germline V gene (reference sequence). This CDR3 comprises 15 residues. In DNA, the CDR3 is TGTGCCACCACCCAGTACGTCCCTTGCACAGATACGCAGTATTTT. This encodes CATTQYVPCTDTQYF.

This clonotype was observed a few times. This rearrangement joins TRBV12-3 or TRBV12-4 to TRBJ1-4, with 7 bases identical to TRBD1. The V gene end was trimmed by 3 bases and the J gene end by 7 bases; junction bases not matched to a gene: 8. CDR3 size: 15 residues. The CDR3 loop reads CASSFQQGRLEKLFF. The CDR3 nucleotides are TGTGCCAGCAGTTTCCAACAGGGGCGTCTTGAAAAACTGTTTTTT.

This clonotype was seen at least ten times. The CDR3 DNA reads TGTGCCAGCAGTTATTCTTGGACTAGCGGGAGGGAGTACGAGCAGTACTTC. It codes for CASSYSWTSGREYEQYF. The V call is TRBV6-2 or TRBV6-3, the J call TRBJ2-7; 15 positions match TRBD2. Germline V gene data show CDR1 as MNHEY and CDR2 as SVGEGT. Trimming cost V 3 bases and J 4 bases; bases outside gene matches: 7. This CDR3 is built from 17 residues.

This clonotype was detected many times. The gene calls are TRBV6-5 and TRBJ2-1; unclear D gene. The germline CDR1 and CDR2 sequences are MNHEY and SVGAGI. Trimming stripped 0 bases from V and 2 bases from J, with 11 bases between. This CDR3 has 16 amino acids. The CDR3 protein is CASSYSNAYPYNEQFF. Here the CDR3 DNA reads TGTGCCAGCAGTTACTCGAACGCATACCCCTACAATGAGCAGTTCTTC.

About this clonotype: A much larger clone differs by one base, so this may be a read error. CDR3 sequence reads: CASRPWAGDYYERYF. The CDR3 DNA reads TGCGCCAGCAGACCCTGGGCGGGGGATTACTACGAGCGGTACTTC. This chain joins TRBV5-1 and TRBJ2-7; TRBD2 agrees at 7 bases. Germline values: CDR1 SGHRS, CDR2 YFSETQ. CDR3 size: 15 residues.

This chain connects TRBV25-1 to TRBJ1-2, with D possibly TRBD1 on 5 matching bases. Germline values: CDR1 MGHDK, CDR2 SYGVNS. CDR3 length equals 14 residues. Between the trimmed V and J ends, which lost 6 bases and 4 bases, there was a span of 15 bases. The CDR3 nucleotides read TGTGCCAGCAGGCCCCGTTGGGGCAGCTATGGCTACACCTTC. Translation gives CASRPRWGSYGYTF.

This clonotype was observed a few times. The gene calls are TRBV14 and TRBJ2-1; D may be TRBD1 or TRBD2 (6 bases each). V lost 2 bases and J 8 bases, leaving 13 bases between the germline ends. CDR3 length equals 14 residues. CDR1 is SGHDN, CDR2 FVKESK, per germline. Here the CDR3 DNA reads TGTGCCAGCAGCCAAACAGGGAGCGGGCATGAGCAGTTCTTC. Translating gives CASSQTGSGHEQFF.

In its sample, this clonotype was seen many times. The chain has TRBV7-2 and TRBJ2-1; 10 bases are shared with TRBD2. Germline CDR1 SGHTA, CDR2 FQGNSA. The junction had 7 bases not matched to a gene; V was cut back by 4 bases and J by 7 bases. The CDR3 is made up of 15 amino acids. CDR3 coding DNA: TGTGCCAGCAGCTCTAGCGGGAGAAGTAATAATGAGCAGTTCTTC. It specifies CASSSSGRSNNEQFF.

This chain uses TRBV9 with TRBJ2-7; D is possibly TRBD2 (6 bases). Per the germline V gene, CDR1 is SGDLS and CDR2 is YYNGEE. The CDR3 has 11 residues. V was shortened by 3 bases and J by 6 bases, with 7 bases between the two germline ends. DNA of the CDR3: TGTGCCAGCAGCGCAGCGGGCGAGCAGTACTTC. Protein: CASSAAGEQYF.

This chain joins TRBV7-4 and TRBJ1-1; tentatively, D is TRBD1 (5 bases). CDR1 and CDR2 from the germline V gene are SGHVT and SQSDAQ. The length of the CDR3 is 20 residues. Deletions cut 8 bases from V and 1 base from J, with 32 bases between. This CDR3 is CASSQQVPWYNAAGNTEAFF. The CDR3, as DNA: TGTGCCAGCTCCCAACAGGTCCCTTGGTATAATGCTGCGGGGAACACTGAAGCTTTCTTT.

This clonotype was seen more than once but under ten times. This chain joins TRBV28 and TRBJ2-1; maybe TRBD2 (6 bases). Trimming pared 6 bases from V and 10 bases from J, leaving 19 bases between. The length of the CDR3 is 14 residues. Germline CDR1 and CDR2: MDHEN and SYDVKM. The CDR3 DNA reads TGTGCCAGCAGCCAACGGGACGGTCGGGGGGAGCAGTTCTTC. It yields the protein CASSQRDGRGEQFF.

This clonotype has more than one count but fewer than ten. V usage is TRBV2 and J usage is TRBJ2-7; D call uncertain. Germline loops: CDR1 SNHLY, CDR2 FYNNEI. The CDR3 is made up of 12 amino acids. The ends were cut back, 4 bases at V and 3 bases at J, with 7 bases in the middle. This chain's CDR3 is CASSGPGYEQYF. The CDR3 coding sequence is TGTGCCAGCAGTGGTCCAGGCTACGAGCAGTACTTC.

This clonotype was seen a few times. The chain carries TRBV12-3 or TRBV12-4 and TRBJ2-3; 12 bases are a match to TRBD2. The trim removed 5 bases at V and 5 bases at J, leaving 14 bases unmatched. The CDR3 loop spans 18 amino acids. This CDR3 is CASSGLAGTPGRVDTQYF. The CDR3 DNA reads TGTGCCAGCAGTGGACTAGCGGGAACCCCCGGGAGGGTAGATACGCAGTATTTT.

The genes are TRBV28 and TRBJ1-4; D gene uncertain. Trimming removed 5 bases from V and 0 bases from J, with 10 bases in between. Germline-derived CDR1 and CDR2 are MDHEN and SYDVKM. The CDR3 runs to 15 residues. CDR3 nucleotide sequence: TGTGCCAGCAGTGTGACACTTGCAACTAATGAAAAACTGTTTTTT. Its translation: CASSVTLATNEKLFF.